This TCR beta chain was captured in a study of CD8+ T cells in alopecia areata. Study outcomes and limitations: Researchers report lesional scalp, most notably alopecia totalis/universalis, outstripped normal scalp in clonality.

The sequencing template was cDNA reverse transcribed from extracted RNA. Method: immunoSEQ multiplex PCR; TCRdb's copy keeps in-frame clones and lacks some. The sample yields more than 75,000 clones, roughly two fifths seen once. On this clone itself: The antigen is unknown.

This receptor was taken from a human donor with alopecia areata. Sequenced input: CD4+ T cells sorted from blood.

The CDR3 nucleotides are TGTGCCAGCTCACCATCCTTCGGGACGCTAAACGAGCAGTACTTC. This codes for CASSPSFGTLNEQYF. This sequence joins TRBV18 and TRBJ2-7; D possibly matches TRBD1 or TRBD2 (5 bases each). Trimming removed 2 bases at V and 5 bases at J, with 16 bases between. The length of the CDR3 is 15 residues. Germline CDR1 reads KGHSH; CDR2 reads LQKENI.